These 28 T cell receptor beta chains were all obtained from the same sample, sequenced in a study of T cell repertoires in cytomegalovirus infection. One entry per CDR3 protein, called by TCRdb with MiXCR from the reads. Here the sample spans almost 550,000 distinct CDR3 sequences, more than 15% being singletons. The sequenced sample was CD8+ T cells from PBMCs. These receptors all stem from a human donor in good health (CMV status not recorded). Some clones in this sample may be carry-over from other donors' samples.

This clonotype was recorded at least ten times. V is TRBV5-4 and J is TRBJ1-5; the D is unclear. V shed 5 bases and J shed 6 bases, with 12 bases lying between them. Germline assignment: CDR1 SGHNT and CDR2 YYREEE (reference sequence). This CDR3 has 13 amino acids. The CDR3, as DNA: TGTGCCAGCAGTGATACTCCGGGTCAGCCCCAGCATTTT. As protein: CASSDTPGQPQHF.

This clonotype has at least ten counts. The J gene is TRBJ1-1, the V gene TRBV27; perhaps TRBD1 as D (6 bases). In germline, CDR1 is MNHEY, CDR2 SMNVEV (reference sequence). Trimming cost V 8 bases and J 5 bases, with 18 bases left between them. The CDR3 contains 14 residues. The CDR3 coding sequence is TGTGCCAGCCACCGGGGGGGCGCGGGTACTGAAGCTTTCTTT. It specifies CASHRGGAGTEAFF.

This clonotype was found once. This sequence may be a read error, since a much larger clone differs from it by one base. The genes are TRBV6-6 and TRBJ2-1; D unclear. This CDR3 has 14 residues. From germline, CDR1 is MNHNY and CDR2 SVGAGI (reference sequence). Trimming took 7 bases from V and 9 from J, leaving 19 bases between them. CDR3 in amino acids: CASTSSGSLPEQFF. In nucleotides, the CDR3 is TGTGCCAGCACAAGTTCGGGTAGCCTCCCTGAGCAGTTCTTC.

As concerns this clonotype: This could be a read error, since a much larger clone is one nucleotide away. This chain uses TRBV20-1 with TRBJ2-1; TRBD2 matches at 9 bases. The CDR3 spans 14 residues. V dropped 7 bases and J dropped 5; count of bases not matched to a gene: 9. The V gene's germline CDR1 is DFQATT and CDR2 SNEGSKA (reference sequence). Written as DNA, the CDR3 is TGCAGTGTCGACCGACTAGCGGATGACAATGAGCAGTTCTTC. This sequence encodes CSVDRLADDNEQFF.

The chain recombines TRBV10-3 with TRBJ2-7, with unresolved D. V dropped 2 bases and J dropped 0 bases, with 8 bases sitting between them. In germline, CDR1 is ENHRY, CDR2 SYGVKD. CDR3 length: 14 amino acids. For the CDR3, the DNA is TGTGCCATCAGTGAGCAAGGGCTCTCCTACGAGCAGTACTTC. This encodes CAISEQGLSYEQYF.

This clonotype has just a few counts. This rearrangement joins TRBV7-3 to TRBJ2-7; 8 bases match TRBD2. Germline lookup yields CDR1 SGHTA and CDR2 FQGTGA. V lost 8 bases to trimming and J lost 4 bases; unmatched junction nucleotides: 4. CDR3 length: 12 amino acids. The CDR3, as DNA: TGTGCCAGCTCGGGGGGGCGGTACGAGCAGTACTTC. It codes for CASSGGRYEQYF.

This clonotype was observed a single time. The chain employs TRBV14 and TRBJ2-7, with no clear D. The length of the CDR3 is 14 residues. Germline CDR1 reads SGHDN; CDR2 reads FVKESK. V lost 2 bases to trimming and J lost 2 bases, with 10 bases between them. DNA of the CDR3: TGTGCCAGCAGCCAATTAGGTATAGCCTACGAGCAGTACTTC. Translation: CASSQLGIAYEQYF.

There are many counts of this clonotype. This chain connects TRBV12-5 to TRBJ1-1; the D is unclear. The CDR3 contains 13 residues. V shed 7 bases and J shed 0 bases, with 9 bases lying between them. The V gene's germline CDR1 is LGHNT and CDR2 FRNRAP. CDR3 bases: TGTGCTAGTGCCCTGCCCATGAACACTGAAGCTTTCTTT. This translates into CASALPMNTEAFF.

The rearrangement uses TRBV27 and TRBJ2-7; D is undetermined. The V and J ends lost 6 bases and 2 bases respectively, with 14 bases between them. CDR1 is MNHEY and CDR2 is SMNVEV in the germline V gene (reference sequence). This CDR3 is built from 14 residues. CDR3 in DNA: TGTGCCAGCAGACCTTCGGGCACCACCTACGAGCAGTACTTC. Its translation: CASRPSGTTYEQYF.

J is TRBJ1-2 and V is TRBV27, with D unclear. CDR1 MNHEY and CDR2 SMNVEV come from the germline V gene (reference sequence). This CDR3 has 14 amino acids. The germline V and J ends were trimmed by 4 bases and 2 bases, with 11 bases remaining between them. The CDR3 here is CASSSGDTNYGYTF. CDR3 DNA: TGTGCCAGCAGTTCAGGAGACACCAACTATGGCTACACCTTC.

This clonotype turned up a few times. V gene TRBV28 combines with J gene TRBJ2-5; 7 bases are shared with TRBD2. The CDR3 spans 15 residues. In germline, CDR1 is MDHEN, CDR2 SYDVKM. Unmatched junction bases numbered 13, after V lost 5 bases and J lost 7 bases. CDR3 loop: CASSPSPWASGTQYF. The CDR3 bases are TGTGCCAGCAGTCCGTCCCCGTGGGCTAGCGGGACCCAGTACTTC.

This clonotype came up a few times. The V call is TRBV5-4, the J call TRBJ2-3, with TRBD2 identical over 7 bases. This CDR3 has 16 amino acids. The trim removed 1 base at V and 4 bases at J, leaving 9 bases unmatched. Germline values: CDR1 SGHNT, CDR2 YYREEE (reference sequence). CDR3 sequence reads: CASSLRREAVADTQYF. The CDR3 coding sequence is TGTGCCAGCAGCTTGCGACGGGAGGCGGTGGCAGATACGCAGTATTTT. Combining the CDR3 with reference TRBV5-4 and TRBJ2-3 gives the whole variable domain ETGVTQSPTHLIKTRGQQVTLRCSSQSGHNTVSWYQQALGQGPQFIFQYYREEENGRGNFPPRFSGLQFPNYSSELNVNALELDDSALYLCASSLRREAVADTQYFGPGTRLTVL.

This clonotype was observed a few times. DNA of the CDR3: TGTGCCAGCAGCCTAAGGGACGCCCACCTACAACAAGAGACCCAGTACTTC. Translated, it gives CASSLRDAHLQQETQYF. V gene TRBV5-6 combines with J gene TRBJ2-5; D may be TRBD1 or TRBD2 (5 bases each). V gave up 4 bases and J gave up 2 bases, with 21 bases separating them. The CDR3 length is 17 residues. Germline V gene data show CDR1 as SGHDT and CDR2 as YYEEEE.

At least ten counts were recorded for this clonotype. The chain uses TRBV7-9 and TRBJ2-1; 9 bases are shared with TRBD1. V lost 5 bases, J lost 2 bases, and 7 bases stayed unmatched. The CDR3 is 16 residues long. The germline gives CDR1 SEHNR, CDR2 FQNEAQ (reference sequence). The CDR3 coding sequence is TGTGCCAGCAGCCAAGGGACAGGGCGTCCCTACAATGAGCAGTTCTTC. This sequence encodes CASSQGTGRPYNEQFF.

The genes are TRBV9 and TRBJ1-2; D ambiguous. The V and J ends lost 3 bases and 4 bases respectively, with 7 bases between them. The CDR3 consists of 12 residues. Germline CDR1 SGDLS, CDR2 YYNGEE. The CDR3 loop reads CASSGGVYGYTF. Written as DNA, the CDR3 is TGTGCCAGCAGCGGGGGTGTCTATGGCTACACCTTC.

This clonotype was found many times. The gene calls are TRBV6-6 and TRBJ2-7; D is unresolved. Trimming shortened V by 0 bases and J by 2 bases, and 2 bases separated the two germline ends. This CDR3 comprises 12 residues. CDR1 is MNHNY, CDR2 SVGAGI, per germline (reference sequence). CDR3 sequence (DNA): TGTGCCAGCAGTTACTCCCCCTACGAGCAGTACTTC. This encodes CASSYSPYEQYF.

This clonotype was found many times. J is TRBJ2-3 and V is TRBV11-2; D may be TRBD2 (6 bases). The CDR3 length is 14 residues. V was clipped by 5 bases and J by 8 bases, with 17 bases between them. Germline CDR1 and CDR2: SGHAT and FQNNGV. The CDR3 loop is CASSPWGDTGTQYF. The CDR3 DNA sequence: TGTGCCAGCAGCCCCTGGGGGGATACGGGTACGCAGTATTTT.

This chain joins TRBV20-1 and TRBJ2-6; no firm D call. Between the trimmed V and J ends, which lost 6 bases and 4 bases, there was a span of 16 bases. Germline CDR1 and CDR2: DFQATT and SNEGSKA (reference sequence). The CDR3 runs to 15 residues. CDR3 amino acids: CSARSWGTGANVLTF. CDR3 coding DNA: TGCAGTGCCCGCTCATGGGGAACCGGGGCCAACGTCCTGACTTTC.

The chain is built from TRBV28 and TRBJ1-6; 8 bases line up with TRBD1. The CDR3 covers 19 residues. V trimming: 5 bases; J trimming: 4 bases; junction bases outside the gene matches: 16. Germline loops: CDR1 MDHEN, CDR2 SYDVKM. DNA for the CDR3: TGTGCCAGCAGTCAGATGGGGGACGGGACAGGATTATATAATTCACCCCTCCACTTT. Protein sequence: CASSQMGDGTGLYNSPLHF.

V gene TRBV20-1 combines with J gene TRBJ2-7; TRBD1 matches 7 bases. The ends lost 6 bases at V and 0 bases at J; junction bases unmatched: 5. The CDR3 is 13 amino acids. The germline CDR1 and CDR2 sequences are DFQATT and SNEGSKA (reference sequence). CDR3 region: CSALTGNSYEQYF. The CDR3 DNA is TGCAGTGCACTGACAGGGAACTCCTACGAGCAGTACTTC.

This clonotype was seen at least ten times. The chain links TRBV11-2 to TRBJ2-7; 10 positions agree with TRBD2. This CDR3 has 15 amino acids. The V segment lost 6 bases and the J segment 2 bases; nucleotides outside the gene matches: 7. CDR1 and CDR2 (germline): SGHAT, FQNNGV. In DNA form, the CDR3 reads TGTGCCAGCAGTCTAGGACTAGCGGTTACCTACGAGCAGTACTTC. Translating it yields CASSLGLAVTYEQYF. Supplemented by reference TRBV11-2 and TRBJ2-7, the full variable domain reads EAGVAQSPRYKIIEKRQSVAFWCNPISGHATLYWYQQILGQGPKLLIQFQNNGVVDDSQLPKDRFSAERLKGVDSTLKIQPAKLEDSAVYLCASSLGLAVTYEQYFGPGTRLTVT.

V usage is TRBV15 and J usage is TRBJ2-1; D is uncertain. V was trimmed by 0 bases and J by 7 bases, leaving 10 bases between them. Per germline, CDR1 LNHNV and CDR2 YYDKDF (reference sequence). The CDR3 is 14 residues long. CDR3 nucleotides: TGTGCCACCAGCAGAGACCTGCGGAAGAATGAGCAGTTCTTC. It codes for CATSRDLRKNEQFF.

The CDR3 spells CASSLSRRGDNSPLHF. As DNA, the CDR3 is TGTGCCAGCTCCTTATCCAGAAGGGGGGACAATTCACCCCTCCACTTT. The chain couples TRBV6-1 to TRBJ1-6, with D possibly TRBD1 on 6 matching bases. V dropped 8 bases and J dropped 7 bases, with 21 bases sitting between them. Germline values: CDR1 MNHNS, CDR2 SASEGT. The CDR3 is 16 amino acids.

The J gene is TRBJ2-7, the V gene TRBV5-6, with D maybe TRBD2 (6 bases). Looked up from germline, CDR1 is SGHDT and CDR2 is YYEEEE. V dropped 2 bases and J dropped 3 bases, with 12 bases sitting between them. CDR3 size: 14 residues. The DNA of the CDR3 is TGTGCCAGCAGCTTTGGGGCGGGATTCTACGAGCAGTACTTC. Protein sequence: CASSFGAGFYEQYF.

The chain carries TRBV25-1 and TRBJ2-1; tentatively, D is TRBD1 or TRBD2 (5 bases each). Trimming stripped 7 bases from V and 5 bases from J, with 12 bases between. Germline V CDR1 and CDR2: MGHDK, SYGVNS. CDR3 length: 13 residues. Here the CDR3 reads CASMGVRNNEQFF. The CDR3 DNA reads as TGTGCCAGCATGGGGGTGAGGAACAATGAGCAGTTCTTC.

This clonotype showed up just a few times. V and J are TRBV2 and TRBJ1-2; D ambiguous. CDR1 is SNHLY, CDR2 FYNNEI, per germline. The length of the CDR3 is 15 residues. The V end lost 6 bases, the J end lost 0 bases, and 14 bases lay between the germline ends. The CDR3 DNA is TGTGCCAGCAGGGATTCCGGACGGCCTAACTATGGCTACACCTTC. Translation: CASRDSGRPNYGYTF.

The table lists this clonotype with many counts. The gene calls are TRBV19 and TRBJ1-4; no clear D. V lost 5 bases to trimming and J lost 8 bases, with 21 bases between them. The germline CDR1 and CDR2 sequences are LNHDA and SQIVND (reference sequence). This CDR3 spans 16 amino acids. In DNA, the CDR3 is TGTGCCAGTAGTGTTGGACTAGGACCAGAGGGAGAAAAACTGTTTTTT. It is translated as CASSVGLGPEGEKLFF.

This clonotype was found many times. This chain connects TRBV12-3 or TRBV12-4 to TRBJ2-3; the D is unclear. This CDR3 comprises 12 residues. V lost 6 bases and J 5 bases, leaving 9 bases between the germline ends. CDR3 in amino acids: CASRSLKDTQYF. CDR3 nucleotide sequence: TGTGCCAGCAGATCCCTTAAAGATACGCAGTATTTT.